Shown below are 25 T cell receptor beta chains from a single sample sequenced in a study of identical twins. MiXCR was run by TCRdb on the 5' RACE reads, yielding one entry per CDR3 protein. This table has fewer than 550,000 distinct CDR3 sequences, about 13% appearing once. The same specimen was also included in a second study, on yellow fever vaccine responses in identical twins.

The specimen was CD4+ T cells sorted from blood. The receptors here all came from a young woman in good health.

In its sample, this clonotype was seen many times. This chain uses TRBV5-1 with TRBJ2-1, with 8 positions matching TRBD2. Trimming took 1 base from V and 7 from J; bases not matched to a gene: 4. CDR1 is SGHRS and CDR2 is YFSETQ in the germline V gene. The CDR3 runs to 14 residues. For the CDR3, the DNA is TGCGCCAGCAGCTTGTTGGTAGCGGGGAATGAGCAGTTCTTC. Translation: CASSLLVAGNEQFF.

This clonotype was seen a single time. The chain recombines TRBV20-1 with TRBJ2-5; D remains unclear. The CDR3 has 13 residues. V was cut by 6 bases and J by 2 bases, with 13 bases left in between. Germline CDR1 and CDR2: DFQATT and SNEGSKA (reference sequence). The CDR3 nucleotides are TGCAGTGCCCTATGGACCTTACAAGAGACCCAGTACTTC. It yields the protein CSALWTLQETQYF.

The V and J genes are TRBV20-1 and TRBJ2-7; 7 positions match TRBD2. V shed 5 bases, J shed 4 bases, and the junction held 8 bases outside the gene matches. Germline V gene sequence: CDR1 DFQATT, CDR2 SNEGSKA (reference sequence). The CDR3 has 13 residues. In DNA, the CDR3 is TGCAGTGCTCCCGGGACTAATAATTACGAGCAGTACTTC. Protein: CSAPGTNNYEQYF.

The chain carries TRBV5-1 and TRBJ2-4; 12 bases map to TRBD2. Germline CDR1 is SGHRS and CDR2 is YFSETQ. V lost 0 bases to trimming and J lost 5 bases; unmatched junction nucleotides: 3. The CDR3 has 16 residues. The CDR3 spells CASSLERLAGENIQYF. The CDR3 nucleotides read TGCGCCAGCAGCTTGGAGAGACTAGCGGGGGAAAACATTCAGTACTTC.

V and J are TRBV20-1 and TRBJ2-5, with a tentative D call TRBD2 (5 bases). Looked up from germline, CDR1 is DFQATT and CDR2 is SNEGSKA (reference sequence). CDR3 size: 15 residues. The CDR3 DNA reads TGCTGTGTACCCCTGCGGGCCTCGGTCCGAGAGACCCAGTACTTC. It specifies CCVPLRASVRETQYF.

The chain recombines TRBV25-1 with TRBJ2-1; 8 bases agree with TRBD2. The CDR3 is 13 amino acids. Germline CDR1 is MGHDK and CDR2 is SYGVNS. The J segment lost 9 bases and the V segment lost 7 bases, leaving 8 bases of the junction unmatched. CDR3 in amino acids: CASTPGGGSEQFF. For the CDR3, the DNA is TGTGCCAGCACCCCGGGGGGGGGCTCTGAGCAGTTCTTC.

This clonotype appeared a few times. The chain employs TRBV24-1 and TRBJ1-5; D is ambiguous. Trimming pared 2 bases from V and 6 bases from J, leaving 7 bases between. This CDR3 comprises 13 residues. From germline, CDR1 is KGHDR and CDR2 SFDVKD. CDR3 loop: CATSDSGLQPQHF. The CDR3 DNA is TGTGCCACCAGTGATTCCGGACTTCAGCCCCAGCATTTT.

The sample holds a few counts of this clonotype. V is TRBV28 and J is TRBJ1-4; D is unresolved. This CDR3 comprises 11 residues. CDR1 and CDR2 (germline): MDHEN, SYDVKM. The CDR3 here is CSTESNEKLFF. For the CDR3, the DNA is TGTAGCACGGAGTCTAATGAAAAACTGTTTTTT.

This clonotype was seen just once. The chain joins TRBV7-2 to TRBJ2-7; D may match TRBD1 or TRBD2 (6 bases each). The CDR3 totals 14 residues. The germline V gene has CDR1 SGHTA and CDR2 FQGNSA. The V end was cut by 4 bases, the J end by 6 bases, with 16 bases between. CDR3: CASSSGAGPLEQYF. The CDR3, as DNA: TGTGCCAGCAGCTCGGGGGCCGGTCCTCTCGAGCAGTACTTC. Combining the CDR3 with reference TRBV7-2 and TRBJ2-7 gives the whole variable domain GAGVSQSPSNKVTEKGKDVELRCDPISGHTALYWYRQSLGQGLEFLIYFQGNSAPDKSGLPSDRFSAERTGGSVSTLTIQRTQQEDSAVYLCASSSGAGPLEQYFGPGTRLTVT.

The chain combines TRBV28 with TRBJ2-7, with 8 bases that match TRBD2. Germline loops: CDR1 MDHEN, CDR2 SYDVKM. This CDR3 region has 18 residues. V gave up 2 bases and J gave up 7 bases; unmatched junction bases: 19. CDR3 sequence: CASSLNYGTPGGGREQYF. CDR3 nucleotide sequence: TGTGCCAGCAGTTTAAATTACGGGACCCCCGGCGGGGGGCGTGAGCAGTACTTC.

This clonotype was seen only a few times. This chain uses TRBV20-1 with TRBJ2-3; TRBD1 matches 7 bases. The J segment lost 0 bases and the V segment lost 5 bases, leaving 8 bases of the junction unmatched. Germline V gene sequence: CDR1 DFQATT, CDR2 SNEGSKA (reference sequence). This CDR3 contains 15 residues. This CDR3 reads CSAPNRGISTDTQYF. The DNA of the CDR3 is TGCAGTGCTCCCAACAGGGGCATTAGCACAGATACGCAGTATTTT.

The chain couples TRBV11-2 to TRBJ2-1; D gene uncertain. This CDR3 has 14 residues. Looked up from germline, CDR1 is SGHAT and CDR2 is FQNNGV. Trimming took 5 bases from V and 5 from J, leaving 13 bases between them. Here the CDR3 reads CASSPTRGHNEQFF. In nucleotides, the CDR3 is TGTGCCAGCAGCCCCACGAGAGGCCACAATGAGCAGTTCTTC.

About this clonotype: This may be a read error: a much more frequent sequence differs by one nucleotide. The CDR3 DNA reads as TGTGCCAGCAGCTTAAGGGGGTACGGGGAGCTGTTTTTT. It yields the protein CASSLRGYGELFF. The chain carries TRBV7-2 and TRBJ2-2; the D gene is possibly TRBD1 (6 bases). The V gene's germline CDR1 is SGHTA and CDR2 FQGNSA. V shed 2 bases and J shed 7 bases, with 8 bases lying between them. The CDR3 has 13 amino acids.

V is TRBV6-5 and J is TRBJ2-1; D might be TRBD2 (5 bases). In germline, CDR1 is MNHEY, CDR2 SVGAGI. V was shortened by 3 bases and J by 8 bases, with 17 bases between the two germline ends. The CDR3 covers 15 residues. The chain's CDR3 is CASSYRQRKYDEQFF. The CDR3 DNA is TGTGCCAGCAGTTATCGCCAGCGGAAGTATGATGAGCAGTTCTTC.

This clonotype appeared a single time. The chain has TRBV3-1 and TRBJ2-7; 8 bases align to TRBD1. The CDR3 has 15 amino acids. Trimming cost V 8 bases and J 2 bases; bases outside gene matches: 11. Germline V gene lookup returns CDR1 LGHDT and CDR2 YNNKEL (reference sequence). In DNA, the CDR3 is TGTGCCAGCGAAAAGGTAGACAGGGGTACCTACGAGCAGTACTTC. This translates into CASEKVDRGTYEQYF.

In this sample, this clonotype turned up many times. The chain has TRBV6-5 and TRBJ2-2, with 7 bases aligning to TRBD2. CDR1 is MNHEY and CDR2 is SVGAGI in the germline V gene. V gave up 4 bases and J gave up 4 bases; unmatched junction bases: 3. The CDR3 has 14 amino acids. CDR3 sequence reads: CASSWRGFTGELFF. The CDR3 DNA sequence: TGTGCCAGCAGTTGGCGGGGGTTCACCGGGGAGCTGTTTTTT.

This clonotype was recorded a few times. The V gene is TRBV2, the J gene TRBJ2-6; 7 bases line up with TRBD1. Germline V gene sequence: CDR1 SNHLY, CDR2 FYNNEI. The CDR3 is 15 residues long. V shed 5 bases, J shed 0 bases, and the junction held 1 base outside the gene matches. The CDR3: CASSTGDSGANVLTF. The CDR3 DNA reads as TGTGCCAGCAGTACAGGGGACTCTGGGGCCAACGTCCTGACTTTC.

V and J are TRBV29-1 and TRBJ2-1; D ambiguous. The CDR3 has 13 amino acids. Germline CDR1 SQVTM, CDR2 ANQGSEA. V shed 5 bases and J shed 8 bases, with 16 bases lying between them. Written as DNA, the CDR3 is TGCAGCGTTTCTAGGAAAGGGAACGATGAGCAGTTCTTC. This codes for CSVSRKGNDEQFF.

The chain links TRBV11-2 to TRBJ2-7, with D perhaps matching TRBD1 (6 bases). Trimming took 1 base from V and 2 from J, leaving 12 bases between them. Germline V gives CDR1 SGHAT, CDR2 FQNNGV. The CDR3 loop spans 15 amino acids. DNA for the CDR3: TGTGCCAGCAGCTTAGCCGCGACAGGTACCTACGAGCAGTACTTC. This sequence encodes CASSLAATGTYEQYF.

The rearrangement uses TRBV13 and TRBJ2-4, with 14 bases lining up with TRBD2. Germline assignment: CDR1 PRHDT and CDR2 FYEKMQ (reference sequence). The CDR3 contains 18 residues. J was trimmed by 6 bases and V by 3 bases; bases with no gene match: 10. CDR3 loop: CASSFLQTSGRARNIQYF. The CDR3 DNA reads as TGTGCCAGCAGCTTCTTGCAGACTAGCGGGAGGGCCCGAAACATTCAGTACTTC.

This chain uses TRBV7-3 with TRBJ1-2, with TRBD1 matching over 7 bases. CDR1 and CDR2 from the germline V gene are SGHTA and FQGTGA. The CDR3 contains 16 residues. Losses at the gene ends were 2 bases for V and 4 bases for J; bases not matched to a gene: 10. CDR3 sequence (DNA): TGTGCCAGCAGCTTAGCCACGAGGGGGCAGGGCTATGGCTACACCTTC. Translation: CASSLATRGQGYGYTF.

This clonotype has just a few counts. The chain couples TRBV25-1 to TRBJ2-3; D gene uncertain. This CDR3 contains 17 residues. Germline V lookup: CDR1 MGHDK, CDR2 SYGVNS. The V gene lost 2 bases and the J gene lost 5 bases, with 20 bases spanning the gap. CDR3 sequence (DNA): TGTGCCAGCAGTGAAGGTGGGAAAACGGCATGGGGAGATACGCAGTATTTT. It encodes CASSEGGKTAWGDTQYF. Full variable domain (rest looked up from reference TRBV25-1 and TRBJ2-3): EADIYQTPRYLVIGTGKKITLECSQTMGHDKMYWYQQDPGMELHLIHYSYGVNSTEKGDLSSESTVSRIRTEHFPLTLESARPSHTSQYLCASSEGGKTAWGDTQYFGPGTRLTVL.

This clonotype was seen only a few times. The genes are TRBV19 and TRBJ2-7, with a possible D match to TRBD2 (6 bases). Germline assignment: CDR1 LNHDA and CDR2 SQIVND (reference sequence). CDR3 length equals 15 residues. Trimming took off 5 bases at V and 6 bases at J, with 20 bases between the two ends. The CDR3, as DNA: TGTGCCAGTAGTGGCGGCGGACTATCATTTTCCGAGCAGTACTTC. This gives the protein CASSGGGLSFSEQYF. The full variable domain, completed using reference TRBV19 and TRBJ2-7, is DGGITQSPKYLFRKEGQNVTLSCEQNLNHDAMYWYRQDPGQGLRLIYYSQIVNDFQKGDIAEGYSVSREKKESFPLTVTSAQKNPTAFYLCASSGGGLSFSEQYFGPGTRLTVT.

This clonotype showed up many times. This sequence joins TRBV29-1 and TRBJ2-5, with D possibly being TRBD1 (6 bases). V was pared by 3 bases and J by 4 bases, with 15 bases between. The CDR3 runs to 14 residues. The germline CDR1 and CDR2 sequences are SQVTM and ANQGSEA. The chain's CDR3 is CSVEKLGARETQYF. In DNA form, the CDR3 reads TGCAGCGTTGAGAAGTTGGGGGCTCGAGAGACCCAGTACTTC.

Many counts were recorded for this clonotype. The rearrangement joins TRBV20-1 to TRBJ2-3; 13 bases match TRBD2. The CDR3 sequence is 14 residues long. V lost 5 bases to trimming and J lost 4 bases; unmatched junction nucleotides: 3. CDR1 DFQATT and CDR2 SNEGSKA come from the germline V gene (reference sequence). As DNA, the CDR3 is TGCAGTGCTTCCGGACTAGCGGGAGCAGATACGCAGTATTTT. Amino acid sequence: CSASGLAGADTQYF.